This record concerns one T cell receptor (beta chain) sequence. CDR1 SGHKS and CDR2 YYEKEE come from the germline V gene (reference sequence). The CDR3 runs to 18 residues. V lost 4 bases, J lost 6 bases, and 15 bases stayed unmatched. This entry is derived from a study of blood T cell repertoires in COVID-19. Study-wide background: The United States, Italy and Spain provided the acute and convalescent COVID-19 samples. PBMCs, B-cell-depleted T cells, or T cells were the source of the cDNA or gDNA that made up the material.

TCRdb's table, derived via immunoSEQ multiplex PCR, lists solely in-frame clones and lacks some. The sample includes about 170,000 clones, roughly 89% of them seen just once. Sample: peripheral blood. The rearrangement uses TRBV5-5 and TRBJ2-2; 10 positions agree with TRBD2. This clonotype was obtained from a man in his late teens or twenties with active or convalescent COVID-19. DNA of the CDR3: TGTGCCAGCAGCCCTACTAGCTTAGCGGGAGGAAAATCCGGGGAGCTGTTTTTT. Amino acids: CASSPTSLAGGKSGELFF.